This T cell receptor (beta chain) came from a study of blood T cell repertoires in COVID-19. Germline V CDR1 and CDR2: MDHEN, SYDVKM. The V end was cut by 6 bases, the J end by 1 base, with 15 bases between. This CDR3 region has 16 residues. Method: immunoSEQ multiplex PCR; TCRdb's copy keeps in-frame clones and lacks some. The data show about 220,000 clones, around nine tenths seen once. The chain combines TRBV28 with TRBJ2-2, with D maybe TRBD2 (6 bases). The clonotype was recovered from a man between 40 and 49 years old with acute or convalescent COVID-19. Sample: peripheral blood. The CDR3 coding sequence is TGTGCCAGCAGACTACCGGGACTTTGGAACACCGGGGAGCTGTTTTTT. It codes for CASRLPGLWNTGELFF.